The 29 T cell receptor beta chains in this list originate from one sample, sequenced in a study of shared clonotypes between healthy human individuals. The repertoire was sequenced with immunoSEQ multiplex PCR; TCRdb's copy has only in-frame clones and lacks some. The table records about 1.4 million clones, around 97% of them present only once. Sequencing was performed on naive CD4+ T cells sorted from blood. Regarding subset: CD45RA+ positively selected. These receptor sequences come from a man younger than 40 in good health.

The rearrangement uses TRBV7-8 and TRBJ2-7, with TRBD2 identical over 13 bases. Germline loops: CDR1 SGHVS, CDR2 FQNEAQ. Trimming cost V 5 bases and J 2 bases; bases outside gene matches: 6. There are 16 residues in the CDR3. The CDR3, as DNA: TGTGCCAGCAGCCCAAGAGGACTAGCGGGAGCCTACGAGCAGTACTTC. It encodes CASSPRGLAGAYEQYF. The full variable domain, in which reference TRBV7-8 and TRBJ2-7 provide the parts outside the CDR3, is GAGVSQSPRYKVAKRGQDVALRCDPISGHVSLFWYQQALGQGPEFLTYFQNEAQLDKSGLPSDRFFAERPEGSVSTLKIQRTQQEDSAVYLCASSPRGLAGAYEQYFGPGTRLTVT.

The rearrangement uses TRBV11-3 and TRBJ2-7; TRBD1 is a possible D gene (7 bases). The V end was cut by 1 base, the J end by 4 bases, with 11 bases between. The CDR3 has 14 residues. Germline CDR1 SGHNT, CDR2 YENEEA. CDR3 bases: TGTGCCAGCAGCTTAGCGCGGGACAGTTACGAGCAGTACTTC. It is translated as CASSLARDSYEQYF.

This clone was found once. The CDR3 nucleotides read TGTGCCAGCAGCGCGACTAGCGGAGGCCGCTACGAGCAGTACTTC. Its protein product is CASSATSGGRYEQYF. The rearrangement uses TRBV7-9 and TRBJ2-7, with 9 bases fitting TRBD2. This CDR3 comprises 15 residues. Germline CDR1 is SEHNR and CDR2 is FQNEAQ (reference sequence). V was pared by 5 bases and J by 3 bases, with 8 bases of the junction left unmatched.

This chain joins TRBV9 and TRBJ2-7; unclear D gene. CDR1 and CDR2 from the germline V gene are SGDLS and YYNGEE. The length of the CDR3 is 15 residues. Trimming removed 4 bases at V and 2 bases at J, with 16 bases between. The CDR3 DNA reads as TGTGCCAGCAGCCCAGACCTGGGCCTAGCCTACGAGCAGTACTTC. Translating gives CASSPDLGLAYEQYF. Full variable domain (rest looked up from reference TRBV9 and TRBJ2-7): DSGVTQTPKHLITATGQRVTLRCSPRSGDLSVYWYQQSLDQGLQFLIQYYNGEERAKGNILERFSAQQFPDLHSELNLSSLELGDSALYFCASSPDLGLAYEQYFGPGTRLTVT.

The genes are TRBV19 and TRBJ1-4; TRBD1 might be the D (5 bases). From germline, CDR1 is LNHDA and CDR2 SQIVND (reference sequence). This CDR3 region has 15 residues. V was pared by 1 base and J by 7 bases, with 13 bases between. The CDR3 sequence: CASSIGGGSGEKLFF. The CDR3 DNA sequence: TGTGCCAGTAGTATAGGGGGGGGATCGGGTGAAAAACTGTTTTTT. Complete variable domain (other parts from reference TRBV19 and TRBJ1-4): DGGITQSPKYLFRKEGQNVTLSCEQNLNHDAMYWYRQDPGQGLRLIYYSQIVNDFQKGDIAEGYSVSREKKESFPLTVTSAQKNPTAFYLCASSIGGGSGEKLFFGSGTQLSVL.

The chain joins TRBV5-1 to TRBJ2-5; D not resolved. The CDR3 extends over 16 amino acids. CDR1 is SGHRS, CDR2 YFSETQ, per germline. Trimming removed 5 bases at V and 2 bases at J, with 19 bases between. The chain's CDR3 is CASRRGEQHSQETQYF. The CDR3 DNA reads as TGCGCCAGCAGACGTGGAGAACAGCACTCACAAGAGACCCAGTACTTC.

CDR3 sequence: CASSYLDSYNEQFF. DNA of the CDR3: TGCGCCAGCAGCTACCTAGACTCCTACAATGAGCAGTTCTTC. The chain is built from TRBV5-1 and TRBJ2-1; D is unresolved. This CDR3 is built from 14 residues. The germline gives CDR1 SGHRS, CDR2 YFSETQ. V lost 3 bases and J 0 bases, leaving 7 bases between the germline ends.

Here the CDR3 DNA reads TGTGCCAGCAGTGGAGGGACAGGGTACACTGAAGCTTTCTTT. This codes for CASSGGTGYTEAFF. This chain uses TRBV2 with TRBJ1-1, with 9 positions matching TRBD1. The CDR3 consists of 14 residues. Per germline, CDR1 SNHLY and CDR2 FYNNEI. Trimming took 4 bases from V and 3 from J; bases not matched to a gene: 3.

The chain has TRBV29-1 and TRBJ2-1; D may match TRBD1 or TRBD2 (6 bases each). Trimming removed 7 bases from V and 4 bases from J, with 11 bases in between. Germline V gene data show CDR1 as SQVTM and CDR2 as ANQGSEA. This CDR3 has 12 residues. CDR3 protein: CSGRGGYNEQFF. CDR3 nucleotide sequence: TGCAGCGGTCGAGGGGGGTACAATGAGCAGTTCTTC.

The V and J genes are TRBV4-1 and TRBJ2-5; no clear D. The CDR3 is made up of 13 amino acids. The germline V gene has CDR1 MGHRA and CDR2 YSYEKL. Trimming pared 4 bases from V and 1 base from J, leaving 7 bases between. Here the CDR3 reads CASSLTSQETQYF. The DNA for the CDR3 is TGCGCCAGCAGCCTTACCAGCCAAGAGACCCAGTACTTC.

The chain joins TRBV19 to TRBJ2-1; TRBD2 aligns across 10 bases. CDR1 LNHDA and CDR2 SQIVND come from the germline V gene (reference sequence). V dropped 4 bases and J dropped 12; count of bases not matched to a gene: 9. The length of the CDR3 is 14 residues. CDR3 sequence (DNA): TGTGCCAGTAGTAGGCTAGCGGGAGACGTGGCGCAGTTCTTC. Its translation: CASSRLAGDVAQFF. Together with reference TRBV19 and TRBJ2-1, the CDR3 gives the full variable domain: DGGITQSPKYLFRKEGQNVTLSCEQNLNHDAMYWYRQDPGQGLRLIYYSQIVNDFQKGDIAEGYSVSREKKESFPLTVTSAQKNPTAFYLCASSRLAGDVAQFFGPGTRLTVL.

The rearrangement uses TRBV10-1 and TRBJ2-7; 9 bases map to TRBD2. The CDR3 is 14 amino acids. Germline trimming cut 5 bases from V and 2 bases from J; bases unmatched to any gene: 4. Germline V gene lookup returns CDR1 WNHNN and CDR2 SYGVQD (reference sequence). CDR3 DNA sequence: TGCGCCAGCAGTAGTAGCGGGAGAACCTACGAGCAGTACTTC. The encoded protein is CASSSSGRTYEQYF.

The CDR3 reads CASSSTSRVVEQFF. The CDR3 DNA is TGCGCCAGCAGCTCTACCTCCAGGGTAGTGGAGCAGTTCTTC. The J gene is TRBJ2-1, the V gene TRBV5-1; a weak D match, TRBD1 (5 bases). Between the trimmed V and J ends, which lost 3 bases and 10 bases, there was a span of 17 bases. CDR1 is SGHRS, CDR2 YFSETQ, per germline. The CDR3 runs 14 residues.

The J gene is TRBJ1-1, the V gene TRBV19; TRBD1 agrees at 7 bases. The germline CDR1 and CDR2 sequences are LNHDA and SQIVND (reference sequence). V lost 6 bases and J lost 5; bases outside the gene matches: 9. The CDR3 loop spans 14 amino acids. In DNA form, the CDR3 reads TGTGCCAGTAGGGGATCAAACAGGGGAACTGAAGCTTTCTTT. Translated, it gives CASRGSNRGTEAFF.

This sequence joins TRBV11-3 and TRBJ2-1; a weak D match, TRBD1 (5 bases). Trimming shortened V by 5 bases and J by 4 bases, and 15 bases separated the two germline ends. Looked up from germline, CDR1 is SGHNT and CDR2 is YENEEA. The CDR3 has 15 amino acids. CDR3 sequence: CASSESGNEYNEQFF. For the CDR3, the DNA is TGTGCCAGCAGCGAGTCAGGGAATGAGTACAATGAGCAGTTCTTC.

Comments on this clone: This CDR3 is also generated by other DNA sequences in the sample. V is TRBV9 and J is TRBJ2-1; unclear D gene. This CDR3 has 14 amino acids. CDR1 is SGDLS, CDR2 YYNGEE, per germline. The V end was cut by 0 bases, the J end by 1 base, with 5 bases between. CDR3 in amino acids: CASSVATSYNEQFF. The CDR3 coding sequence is TGTGCCAGCAGCGTAGCGACATCCTACAATGAGCAGTTCTTC.

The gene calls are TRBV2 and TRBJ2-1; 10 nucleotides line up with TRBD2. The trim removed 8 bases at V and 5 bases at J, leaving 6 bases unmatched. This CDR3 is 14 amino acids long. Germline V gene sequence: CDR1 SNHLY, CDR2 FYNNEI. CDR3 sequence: CASFKREGNNEQFF. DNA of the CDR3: TGTGCCAGCTTTAAGCGGGAGGGGAACAATGAGCAGTTCTTC.

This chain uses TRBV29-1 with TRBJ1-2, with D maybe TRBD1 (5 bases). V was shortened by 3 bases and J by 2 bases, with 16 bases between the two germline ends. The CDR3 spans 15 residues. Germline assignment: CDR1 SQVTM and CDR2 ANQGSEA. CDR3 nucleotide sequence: TGCAGCGTTGATTTGGGGACTGTACCCAACTATGGCTACACCTTC. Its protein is CSVDLGTVPNYGYTF.

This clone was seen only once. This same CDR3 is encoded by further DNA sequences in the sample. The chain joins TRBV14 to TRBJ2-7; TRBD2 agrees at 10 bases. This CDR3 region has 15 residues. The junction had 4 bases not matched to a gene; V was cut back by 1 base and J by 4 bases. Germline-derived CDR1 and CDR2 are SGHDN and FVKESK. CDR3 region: CASSQGLAGVYEQYF. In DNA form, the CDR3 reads TGTGCCAGCAGCCAAGGGCTAGCGGGAGTATACGAGCAGTACTTC. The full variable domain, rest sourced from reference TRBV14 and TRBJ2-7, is EAGVTQFPSHSVIEKGQTVTLRCDPISGHDNLYWYRRVMGKEIKFLLHFVKESKQDESGMPNNRFLAERTGGTYSTLKVQPAELEDSGVYFCASSQGLAGVYEQYFGPGTRLTVT.

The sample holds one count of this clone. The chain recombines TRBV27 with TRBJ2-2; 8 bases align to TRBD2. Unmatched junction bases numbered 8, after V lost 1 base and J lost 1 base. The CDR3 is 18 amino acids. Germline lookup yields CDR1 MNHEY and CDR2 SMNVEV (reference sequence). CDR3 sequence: CASSLYPAGAGNTGELFF. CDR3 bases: TGTGCCAGCAGTTTATACCCAGCGGGAGCTGGGAACACCGGGGAGCTGTTTTTT.

CDR3 DNA sequence: TGTGCCAGCAGCTTAAACAGGGCTACTGGTACGCAGTATTTT. It yields the protein CASSLNRATGTQYF. The genes are TRBV7-2 and TRBJ2-3; perhaps TRBD1 as D (6 bases). Germline lookup yields CDR1 SGHTA and CDR2 FQGNSA. V was cut by 2 bases and J by 8 bases, with 14 bases left in between. CDR3 length: 14 amino acids.

For the CDR3, the DNA is TGTGCCAGCAGCCAAGAGGAGGGATACGAGCAGTACTTC. Its protein product is CASSQEEGYEQYF. V and J are TRBV14 and TRBJ2-7, with D possibly TRBD2 on 6 matching bases. V shed 0 bases and J shed 4 bases, with 7 bases lying between them. There are 13 residues in the CDR3. CDR1 and CDR2 (germline): SGHDN, FVKESK.

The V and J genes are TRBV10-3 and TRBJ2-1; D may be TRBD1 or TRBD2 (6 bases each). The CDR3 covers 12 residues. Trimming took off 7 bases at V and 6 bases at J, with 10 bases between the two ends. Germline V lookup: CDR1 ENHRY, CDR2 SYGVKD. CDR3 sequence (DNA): TGTGCCATCACCGGAGGGGGCAATGAGCAGTTCTTC. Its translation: CAITGGGNEQFF.

The CDR3: CASSPGQGAETQYF. The CDR3 nucleotides are TGTGCCAGCAGCCCGGGACAGGGGGCTGAGACCCAGTACTTC. This chain uses TRBV11-3 with TRBJ2-5, with 12 nucleotides matching TRBD1. Per the germline V gene, CDR1 is SGHNT and CDR2 is YENEEA. The CDR3 extends over 14 amino acids. Unmatched junction bases numbered 3, after V lost 5 bases and J lost 5 bases.

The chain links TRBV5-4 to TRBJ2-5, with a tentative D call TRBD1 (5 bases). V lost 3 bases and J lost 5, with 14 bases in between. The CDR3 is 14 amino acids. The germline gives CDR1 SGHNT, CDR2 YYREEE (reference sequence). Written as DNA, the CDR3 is TGTGCCAGCAGCTCTCTGGGGCCCGAGGAGACCCAGTACTTC. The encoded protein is CASSSLGPEETQYF.

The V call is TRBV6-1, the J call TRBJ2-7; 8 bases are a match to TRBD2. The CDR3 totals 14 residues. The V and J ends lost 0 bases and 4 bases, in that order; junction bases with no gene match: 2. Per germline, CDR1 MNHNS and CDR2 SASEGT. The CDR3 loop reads CASSEAGLGYEQYF. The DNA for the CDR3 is TGTGCCAGCAGTGAAGCGGGACTAGGGTACGAGCAGTACTTC.

CDR3 bases: TGTGCCAGCCTCTCCTATGGGGCCAACGTCCTGACTTTC. It specifies CASLSYGANVLTF. The chain uses TRBV6-1 and TRBJ2-6; the D is unclear. The CDR3 is 13 amino acids. The V gene lost 8 bases and the J gene lost 3 bases, with 8 bases spanning the gap. Looked up from germline, CDR1 is MNHNS and CDR2 is SASEGT.

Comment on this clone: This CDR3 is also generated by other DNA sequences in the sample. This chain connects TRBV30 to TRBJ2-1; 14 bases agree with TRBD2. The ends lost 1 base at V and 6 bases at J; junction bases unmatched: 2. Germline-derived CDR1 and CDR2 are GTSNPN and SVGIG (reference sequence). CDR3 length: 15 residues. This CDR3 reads CAWSAGLAGVNEQFF. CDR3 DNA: TGTGCCTGGAGTGCGGGACTAGCGGGAGTCAATGAGCAGTTCTTC.

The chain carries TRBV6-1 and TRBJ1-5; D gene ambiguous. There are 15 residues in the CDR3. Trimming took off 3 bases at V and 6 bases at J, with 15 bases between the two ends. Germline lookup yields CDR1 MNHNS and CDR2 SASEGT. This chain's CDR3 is CASSDHTARAQPQHF. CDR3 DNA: TGTGCCAGCAGTGATCATACCGCTCGAGCTCAGCCCCAGCATTTT.